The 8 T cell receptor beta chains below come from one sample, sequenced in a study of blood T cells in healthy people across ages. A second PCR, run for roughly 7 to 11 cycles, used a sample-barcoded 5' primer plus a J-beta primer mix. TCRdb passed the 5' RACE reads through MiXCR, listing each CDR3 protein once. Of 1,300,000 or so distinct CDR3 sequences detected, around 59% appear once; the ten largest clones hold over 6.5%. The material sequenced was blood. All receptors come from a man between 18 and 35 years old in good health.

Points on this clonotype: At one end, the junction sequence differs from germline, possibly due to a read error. The CDR3: CASSYGAYGQYF. The CDR3 bases are TGTGCCAGCAGTTACGGGGCTTACGGGCAGTACTTC. The V gene is TRBV2, the J gene TRBJ2-7; D may be TRBD1 or TRBD2 (5 bases each). CDR3 size: 12 residues. Germline lookup yields CDR1 SNHLY and CDR2 FYNNEI.

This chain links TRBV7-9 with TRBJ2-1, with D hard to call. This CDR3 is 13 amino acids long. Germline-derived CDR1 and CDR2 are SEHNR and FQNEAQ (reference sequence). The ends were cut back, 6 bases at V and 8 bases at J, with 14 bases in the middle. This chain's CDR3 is CASSSDGEDEQFF. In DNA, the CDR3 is TGTGCCAGCAGTTCTGACGGTGAGGATGAGCAGTTCTTC. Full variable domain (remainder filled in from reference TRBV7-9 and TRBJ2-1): DTGVSQNPRHKITKRGQNVTFRCDPISEHNRLYWYRQTLGQGPEFLTYFQNEAQLEKSRLLSDRFSAERPKGSFSTLEIQRTEQGDSAMYLCASSSDGEDEQFFGPGTRLTVL.

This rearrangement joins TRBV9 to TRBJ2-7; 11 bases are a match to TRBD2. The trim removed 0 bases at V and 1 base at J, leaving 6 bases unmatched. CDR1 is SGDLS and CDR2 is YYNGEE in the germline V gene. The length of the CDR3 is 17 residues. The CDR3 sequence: CASSVGPSGGSSYEQYF. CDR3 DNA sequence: TGTGCCAGCAGCGTAGGCCCTAGCGGGGGGAGTTCCTACGAGCAGTACTTC.

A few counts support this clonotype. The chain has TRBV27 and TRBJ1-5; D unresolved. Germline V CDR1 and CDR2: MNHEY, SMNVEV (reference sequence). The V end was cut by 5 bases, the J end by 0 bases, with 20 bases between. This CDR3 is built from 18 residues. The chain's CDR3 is CASSPRRAQIDSNQPQHF. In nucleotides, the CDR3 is TGTGCCAGCAGTCCCCGCCGGGCGCAGATCGATAGCAATCAGCCCCAGCATTTT.

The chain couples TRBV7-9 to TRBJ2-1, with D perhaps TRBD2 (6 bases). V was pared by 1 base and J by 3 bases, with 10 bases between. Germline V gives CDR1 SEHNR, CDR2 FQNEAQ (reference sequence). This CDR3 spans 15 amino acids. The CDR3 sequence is CASSLEAGLYNEQFF. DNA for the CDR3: TGTGCCAGCAGCTTAGAAGCGGGTCTCTACAATGAGCAGTTCTTC.

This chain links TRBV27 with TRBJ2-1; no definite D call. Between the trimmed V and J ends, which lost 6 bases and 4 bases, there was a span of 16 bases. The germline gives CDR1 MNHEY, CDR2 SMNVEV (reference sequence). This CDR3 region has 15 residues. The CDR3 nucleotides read TGTGCCAGCAGCCCTTACAACGGGCGTTACAATGAGCAGTTCTTC. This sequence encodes CASSPYNGRYNEQFF.

Written as DNA, the CDR3 is TGTGCCAGCAGCTATATGGTTCGGCAGGGCCCCTACGAGCAGTACTTC. Amino acid sequence: CASSYMVRQGPYEQYF. The chain recombines TRBV7-2 with TRBJ2-7, with D maybe TRBD1 (5 bases). Germline V lookup: CDR1 SGHTA, CDR2 FQGNSA. Trimming took 4 bases from V and 2 from J, leaving 18 bases between them. There are 16 residues in the CDR3.

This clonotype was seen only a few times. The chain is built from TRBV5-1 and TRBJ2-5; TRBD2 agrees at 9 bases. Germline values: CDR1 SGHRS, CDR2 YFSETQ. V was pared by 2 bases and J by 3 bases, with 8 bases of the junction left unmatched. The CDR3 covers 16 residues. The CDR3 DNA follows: TGCGCCAGCAGCTTACTGACTAGCGGAGCCAAAGAGACCCAGTACTTC. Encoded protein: CASSLLTSGAKETQYF.